The rows below give T cell receptor beta chains drawn from one sample of a study of blood T cell repertoires in COVID-19. TCRdb's copy holds only in-frame clones and misses some; the assay was immunoSEQ multiplex PCR. The data show roughly 200,000 clones, with approximately 88% seen just once and around 6.3% held by the top ten. Specimen: peripheral blood. All receptors derive from a woman aged 35 to 49 with COVID-19, enrolled during active disease. Both conserved end residues are part of each CDR3. The D gene is left open where the match is weak. Rows may omit the clone size; those that give it use once, few, many or a size class.

CDR3 DNA | CDR3 protein | D gene | J gene | V gene | clone size | CDR3 length
TGTGCCAGTAGAACCCGACAGGCTGGCAATCAGCCCCAGCATTTT | CASRTRQAGNQPQHF | - | TRBJ1-5 | TRBV19 | once | 15
TGCGCCAGCAGCATGAGACAGGGGGCGGGAAACACCATATATTTT | CASSMRQGAGNTIYF | TRBD1 | TRBJ1-3 | TRBV5-1 | - | 15
TGTGCCAGCAGTGACGGGGGGTCCACAGATACGCAGTATTTT | CASSDGGSTDTQYF | - | TRBJ2-3 | TRBV6-4 | - | 14
TGTGCCAGCAGTTTTGGAGGGTATACGTACTTC | CASSFGGYTYF | - | TRBJ2-7 | TRBV27 | - | 11
TGTGCCAGCAGCCCGGACAGAAGTCAGCCCCAGCATTTT | CASSPDRSQPQHF | - | TRBJ1-5 | TRBV7-9 | few | 13
TGTGCCAGCAGATGGATATCTCAGGGGGGCGAGCAGTACTTC | CASRWISQGGEQYF | - | TRBJ2-7 | TRBV27 | - | 14
TGTGCCAGCAGGGGAGGTGGGACAGGGGGAAACACCATATATTTT | CASRGGGTGGNTIYF | TRBD1 | TRBJ1-3 | TRBV28 | few | 15
TGCGCCAGCAGCTTGGGAGCGTTCGGCAATGAGCAGTTCTTC | CASSLGAFGNEQFF | - | TRBJ2-1 | TRBV5-1 | - | 14
TGCGCCAGCAGCCAAATGGGGGGAAGCAATCAGCCCCAGCATTTT | CASSQMGGSNQPQHF | - | TRBJ1-5 | TRBV4-1 | - | 15
TGTGCCAGCAGCCCGCTTATCGGACAGGGGCAGGACTATCGCTACACCTTC | CASSPLIGQGQDYRYTF | TRBD1 | TRBJ1-2 | TRBV5-5 | - | 17
TGCGCCAGCAGTGAGCGGGGCGGGGGTATCGATGAGCAGTTCTTC | CASSERGGGIDEQFF | TRBD2 | TRBJ2-1 | TRBV10-1 | - | 15
TGTGCCAGCTCCTATCTGGGGGGACCCGGAAACACCATATATTTT | CASSYLGGPGNTIYF | - | TRBJ1-3 | TRBV6-5 | - | 15
TGTGCCAGCAGCTTCCAGACGGGGAACACTGAAGCTTTCTTT | CASSFQTGNTEAFF | - | TRBJ1-1 | TRBV7-2 | - | 14
TGTGCCAGCTCACCACCGAGGCCATCGTACGAGCAGTACTTC | CASSPPRPSYEQYF | - | TRBJ2-7 | TRBV18 | - | 14
TGTGCCAGCAGCAAAGCCGAGGGACTAGCGGGAGACGAGCAGTACTTC | CASSKAEGLAGDEQYF | - | TRBJ2-7 | TRBV21-1 | - | 16
TGTGCCAGCAGCTTAGAGAGGGTCCGGGACAGGGGCGAAAAACTGTTTTTT | CASSLERVRDRGEKLFF | TRBD1 | TRBJ1-4 | TRBV7-9 | once | 17
TGCGCCAGCAGCCTTAGACTAGCGGGAGCCTACGAGCAGTACTTC | CASSLRLAGAYEQYF | TRBD2 | TRBJ2-7 | TRBV4-1 | - | 15
TGTGCCAGCAGCTTAGACGGGGCTAACTATGGCTACACCTTC | CASSLDGANYGYTF | - | TRBJ1-2 | TRBV7-9 | - | 14
TGTGCCAGCACCAGGGGCCATGGAAACACCATATATTTT | CASTRGHGNTIYF | - | TRBJ1-3 | TRBV2 | few | 13
TGTGCCAGCAGTACGGGGACTAGCGGGCGAGAGACCCAGTACTTC | CASSTGTSGRETQYF | TRBD2 | TRBJ2-5 | TRBV28 | - | 15
TGTGCCAGCAGCCAAGGACAGGGTGGAACCTATGGCTACACCTTC | CASSQGQGGTYGYTF | TRBD1 | TRBJ1-2 | TRBV3-1/TRBV3-2 | - | 15
TGTGCCAGCAGCTCAGACAGACGGAATTCACCCCTCCACTTT | CASSSDRRNSPLHF | - | TRBJ1-6 | TRBV5-6 | - | 14
TGTGCCAGCAGCGTAGGCCCTAGCGGGGGGGCCAATGAGCAGTTCTTC | CASSVGPSGGANEQFF | TRBD2 | TRBJ2-1 | TRBV9 | many | 16
TGTGCCAGTAGTTGGACAGCCTCAACTTATAGCAATCAGCCCCAGCATTTT | CASSWTASTYSNQPQHF | - | TRBJ1-5 | TRBV19 | - | 17
TGTGCCAGCAGCTTAAGCGGCTACGAGCAGTACTTC | CASSLSGYEQYF | - | TRBJ2-7 | TRBV7-6 | - | 12
TGTGCCAGCAGCCAAGGACTAGCGGACGTGGAGACCCAGTACTTC | CASSQGLADVETQYF | TRBD2 | TRBJ2-5 | TRBV3-1/TRBV3-2 | - | 15
TGTGCCAGCAGGTGGTCAGGTGGCTACACCTTC | CASRWSGGYTF | - | TRBJ1-2 | TRBV9 | few | 11
TGTGCCAGCAGTCGGACTAGCGGGAGTCCTGGCGATGAGCAGTTCTTC | CASSRTSGSPGDEQFF | TRBD2 | TRBJ2-1 | TRBV6-4 | few | 16
TGCGCCAGCAGTCGGCAGGAACTCCGCTCCTATAATTCACCCCTCCACTTT | CASSRQELRSYNSPLHF | - | TRBJ1-6 | TRBV5-1 | - | 17
TGTGCCAGCAGTTTATTGAAAGGGACAGGGCCACATTTT | CASSLLKGTGPHF | TRBD1 | TRBJ1-5 | TRBV28 | - | 13
TGTGCCAGCAGCTCACGAAGCAGGGATCAGCCCCAGCATTTT | CASSSRSRDQPQHF | - | TRBJ1-5 | TRBV6-5 | - | 14
TGCGCCAGCAGCTTGGATGCGGAGACCCAGTACTTC | CASSLDAETQYF | - | TRBJ2-5 | TRBV5-1 | - | 12
TGCGCCAGCAGCCAAGCGGGACAGGGGGCAACTAATGAAAAACTGTTTTTT | CASSQAGQGATNEKLFF | TRBD1 | TRBJ1-4 | TRBV4-1 | - | 17
TGTGCCAGCAGCTTACGGTGGGACAGTGAAGCTTTCTTT | CASSLRWDSEAFF | TRBD1 | TRBJ1-1 | TRBV7-9 | - | 13
TGTGCCAGCTCACCATATCGGGACAGGGAGACCCAGTACTTC | CASSPYRDRETQYF | TRBD1 | TRBJ2-5 | TRBV18 | once | 14
TGTGCCAGCAGCTTGGCAGGAATACCGCCCTACGAGCAGTACTTC | CASSLAGIPPYEQYF | - | TRBJ2-7 | TRBV5-4 | - | 15
TGTGCCAGCAGACGATCTAGCGAATCCTACGAGCAGTACTTC | CASRRSSESYEQYF | - | TRBJ2-7 | TRBV3-1/TRBV3-2 | - | 14
TGTGCCACCAGCAGAGAAGGAGGGAGCCAAGAGACCCAGTACTTC | CATSREGGSQETQYF | - | TRBJ2-5 | TRBV15 | - | 15
TGTGCCAGCAGTTTATCCGTCGGTTCCGAACTTCCACGTTCCTACGAGCAGTACTTC | CASSLSVGSELPRSYEQYF | - | TRBJ2-7 | TRBV28 | - | 19
TGTGCCAGCAGTTCCGGACAGGGGAACTATGGCTACACCTTC | CASSSGQGNYGYTF | TRBD1 | TRBJ1-2 | TRBV6-5 | - | 14
TGTGCCAGCAGCCAAGAACTAGCGGGGTCCACAGATACGCAGTATTTT | CASSQELAGSTDTQYF | TRBD2 | TRBJ2-3 | TRBV4-2 | - | 16
TGTGCCAGCACCTCCCCCCCCAGAGGAAACACCATATATTTT | CASTSPPRGNTIYF | - | TRBJ1-3 | TRBV6-5 | - | 14
TGCGCCAGCGGACAGACCACCTACGAGCAGTACTTC | CASGQTTYEQYF | - | TRBJ2-7 | TRBV5-1 | once | 12
TGCAGCGTCCATAGACAGGGGATGAACACTGAAGCTTTCTTT | CSVHRQGMNTEAFF | TRBD1 | TRBJ1-1 | TRBV29-1 | - | 14
TGTGCCAGCTCTCCCATTCGGGGGACCCAGTACTTC | CASSPIRGTQYF | - | TRBJ2-5 | TRBV18 | - | 12